This record covers a single T cell receptor (beta chain). The data stem from a study of blood T cell repertoires in COVID-19. Background on the study: Sources were T cells, B-cell-depleted T cells, or PBMCs; the material itself was cDNA or gDNA.

Generated by immunoSEQ multiplex PCR, the TCRdb table keeps only in-frame clones and is missing some. The sample shows about 100,000 clones, 70% to 90% of them seen only once. CDR1 is MDHEN and CDR2 is SYDVKM in the germline V gene. With 6 bases clipped from V and 5 bases from J, the junction kept 12 bases outside the gene matches. The CDR3 has 15 residues. The receptor's source is an older woman with acute or convalescent COVID-19. Sequenced material: peripheral blood. The chain uses TRBV28 and TRBJ2-5; TRBD1 matches 7 bases. The chain's CDR3 is CASSPSDRARETQYF. CDR3 sequence (DNA): TGTGCCAGCAGCCCATCCGACAGGGCTCGGGAGACCCAGTACTTC. Full variable domain (outside the CDR3, taken from reference TRBV28 and TRBJ2-5): DVKVTQSSRYLVKRTGEKVFLECVQDMDHENMFWYRQDPGLGLRLIYFSYDVKMKEKGDIPEGYSVSREKKERFSLILESASTNQTSMYLCASSPSDRARETQYFGPGTRLLVL.